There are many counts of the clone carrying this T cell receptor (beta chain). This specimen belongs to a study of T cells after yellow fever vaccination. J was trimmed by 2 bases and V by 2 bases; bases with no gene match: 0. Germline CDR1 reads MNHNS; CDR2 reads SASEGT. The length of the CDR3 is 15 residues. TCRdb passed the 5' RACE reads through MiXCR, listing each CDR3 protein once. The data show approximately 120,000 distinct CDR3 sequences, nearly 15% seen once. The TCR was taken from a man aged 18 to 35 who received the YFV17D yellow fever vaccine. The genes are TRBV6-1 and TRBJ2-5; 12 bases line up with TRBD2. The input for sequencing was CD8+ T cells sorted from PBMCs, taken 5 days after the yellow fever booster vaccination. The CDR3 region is CASSELAGGQETQYF. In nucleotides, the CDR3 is TGTGCCAGCAGTGAACTAGCGGGGGGGCAAGAGACCCAGTACTTC.